Presented here are 27 T cell receptor beta chains from one specimen sequenced in a study of blood T cell repertoires in COVID-19. Data came from immunoSEQ multiplex PCR; TCRdb stores just in-frame clones and leaves some out. This table holds 150,000 to 200,000 clones, roughly 88% found once. Sequencing was carried out using peripheral blood. Source of these receptors: a man aged 18-30 years with acute or convalescent COVID-19.

This chain uses TRBV6-1 with TRBJ2-1; TRBD1 matches at 8 bases. Trimming at V came to 3 bases and at J to 2 bases, leaving 3 bases not matched to a gene. The length of the CDR3 is 15 residues. Germline CDR1 is MNHNS and CDR2 is SASEGT. The CDR3 DNA reads as TGTGCCAGCAGTGAGAACAGGGGGGCCTACAATGAGCAGTTCTTC. As protein: CASSENRGAYNEQFF.

This rearrangement joins TRBV12-3 or TRBV12-4 to TRBJ1-2; D unclear. The CDR3 has 12 residues. The ends were cut back, 5 bases at V and 7 bases at J, with 11 bases in the middle. The CDR3 protein is CASSLLGVGYTF. In DNA form, the CDR3 reads TGTGCCAGCAGTCTACTAGGAGTTGGCTACACCTTC.

The J gene is TRBJ1-1, the V gene TRBV2; tentatively, D is TRBD1 (5 bases). CDR1 SNHLY and CDR2 FYNNEI come from the germline V gene. Deletions cut 0 bases from V and 7 bases from J, with 21 bases between. The CDR3 extends over 17 amino acids. In DNA form, the CDR3 reads TGTGCCAGCAGTGAAGCGGCTACAGGTCCTCCCCTTCTTGAAGCTTTCTTT. Its translation: CASSEAATGPPLLEAFF.

CDR3 protein: CASSFQAYSPNSDTYGYTF. The DNA for the CDR3 is TGTGCCAGCAGTTTCCAGGCCTATTCTCCTAATTCCGATACCTATGGCTACACCTTC. This chain connects TRBV27 to TRBJ1-2; D remains ambiguous. Germline CDR1 is MNHEY and CDR2 is SMNVEV (reference sequence). V lost 3 bases and J lost 4, with 27 bases in between. The CDR3 sequence is 19 residues long.

The rearrangement uses TRBV7-9 and TRBJ1-1; tentative D call: TRBD1 (6 bases). V was trimmed by 4 bases and J by 5 bases, leaving 14 bases between them. The germline CDR1 and CDR2 sequences are SEHNR and FQNEAQ (reference sequence). The length of the CDR3 is 14 residues. The DNA for the CDR3 is TGTGCCAGCAGCTACAGGGACCCTAGGACTGAAGCTTTCTTT. It translates to CASSYRDPRTEAFF.

This clone appeared a few times. V and J are TRBV28 and TRBJ2-7; D ambiguous. Trimming cost V 5 bases and J 3 bases, with 8 bases left between them. The CDR3 extends over 12 amino acids. Germline assignment: CDR1 MDHEN and CDR2 SYDVKM. The CDR3 region has the DNA TGTGCCAGCAGTAGCCTGGTCTACGAGCAGTACTTC. It codes for CASSSLVYEQYF.

CDR3 region: CASSRDRYGYTF. The CDR3 coding sequence is TGTGCCAGCAGCCGGGACAGATATGGCTACACCTTC. The chain recombines TRBV27 with TRBJ1-2, with TRBD1 identical over 7 bases. The germline V gene encodes CDR1 MNHEY and CDR2 SMNVEV (reference sequence). V shed 6 bases, J shed 5 bases, and the junction held 3 bases outside the gene matches. The CDR3 contains 12 residues.

This clone was seen just once. The V call is TRBV27, the J call TRBJ2-1, with TRBD1 as a possible D gene (5 bases). V lost 0 bases to trimming and J lost 10 bases, with 10 bases between them. The germline gives CDR1 MNHEY, CDR2 SMNVEV (reference sequence). This CDR3 contains 13 residues. The CDR3 DNA sequence: TGTGCCAGCAGTTTATCGGGGCAGGGAGAGCAGTTCTTC. Its protein is CASSLSGQGEQFF.

The J gene is TRBJ1-1, the V gene TRBV18; 7 bases match TRBD1. This CDR3 contains 14 residues. The V and J ends lost 4 bases and 2 bases, in that order; junction bases with no gene match: 4. The germline V gene has CDR1 KGHSH and CDR2 LQKENI. Here the CDR3 DNA reads TGTGCCAGCTCACTTGACAGGGACAACACTGAAGCTTTCTTT. It translates to CASSLDRDNTEAFF.

This sequence joins TRBV19 and TRBJ2-1; a weak D match, TRBD2 (6 bases). The CDR3 contains 15 residues. Germline V gives CDR1 LNHDA, CDR2 SQIVND (reference sequence). The V gene lost 1 base and the J gene lost 7 bases, with 14 bases spanning the gap. DNA for the CDR3: TGTGCCAGTAGTATAGGACTAGAAAGTCAGAATGAGCAGTTCTTC. It specifies CASSIGLESQNEQFF. The variable domain in full, with the rest retrieved from reference TRBV19 and TRBJ2-1, is DGGITQSPKYLFRKEGQNVTLSCEQNLNHDAMYWYRQDPGQGLRLIYYSQIVNDFQKGDIAEGYSVSREKKESFPLTVTSAQKNPTAFYLCASSIGLESQNEQFFGPGTRLTVL.

The CDR3 spells CASSPRDINNEQFF. The CDR3, as DNA: TGTGCCAGCAGTCCTAGGGACATCAACAATGAGCAGTTCTTC. V and J are TRBV2 and TRBJ2-1; a possible D gene is TRBD1 (6 bases). V lost 5 bases to trimming and J lost 5 bases, with 13 bases between them. Germline V lookup: CDR1 SNHLY, CDR2 FYNNEI. This CDR3 is 14 amino acids long.

V usage is TRBV19 and J usage is TRBJ1-6, with D possibly TRBD1 on 6 matching bases. Germline V gene lookup returns CDR1 LNHDA and CDR2 SQIVND (reference sequence). The CDR3 contains 15 residues. V was trimmed by 6 bases and J by 6 bases, leaving 15 bases between them. CDR3 amino acids: CASSSTGYRNSPLHF. The CDR3 DNA reads as TGTGCCAGTAGCTCGACAGGTTATCGTAATTCACCCCTCCACTTT.

The chain employs TRBV27 and TRBJ1-4, with D hard to call. The CDR3 runs to 17 residues. V was clipped by 3 bases and J by 0 bases, with 14 bases between them. The V gene's germline CDR1 is MNHEY and CDR2 SMNVEV (reference sequence). CDR3 protein: CASSFRAGFATNEKLFF. DNA for the CDR3: TGTGCCAGCAGTTTCAGAGCGGGATTCGCAACTAATGAAAAACTGTTTTTT.

The chain has TRBV9 and TRBJ1-1; TRBD1 might be the D (6 bases). CDR1 and CDR2 (germline): SGDLS, YYNGEE. V lost 1 base to trimming and J lost 1 base, with 11 bases between them. CDR3 size: 15 residues. CDR3 DNA sequence: TGTGCCAGCAGCGTATCAACAGGGACGAACACTGAAGCTTTCTTT. Encoded protein: CASSVSTGTNTEAFF.

J is TRBJ2-1 and V is TRBV7-9; 8 bases are a match to TRBD1. The CDR3 is 15 residues long. Trimming took 1 base from V and 8 from J; bases not matched to a gene: 7. In germline, CDR1 is SEHNR, CDR2 FQNEAQ (reference sequence). The DNA of the CDR3 is TGTGCCAGCAGCTTAGGGGTGACAGGGGCCGATGAGCAGTTCTTC. Translating gives CASSLGVTGADEQFF.

This clone was observed a few times. V is TRBV5-1 and J is TRBJ1-2; D ambiguous. The CDR3 consists of 15 residues. V was pared by 1 base and J by 8 bases, with 18 bases between. The V gene's germline CDR1 is SGHRS and CDR2 YFSETQ. For the CDR3, the DNA is TGCGCCAGCAGCTTGTGGCCAGCGGAGGAGGAGGGCTACACCTTC. This encodes CASSLWPAEEEGYTF. Full variable domain (remainder filled in from reference TRBV5-1 and TRBJ1-2): KAGVTQTPRYLIKTRGQQVTLSCSPISGHRSVSWYQQTPGQGLQFLFEYFSETQRNKGNFPGRFSGRQFSNSRSEMNVSTLELGDSALYLCASSLWPAEEEGYTFGSGTRLTVV.

V usage is TRBV18 and J usage is TRBJ1-1, with a possible D match to TRBD1 (5 bases). Germline CDR1 KGHSH, CDR2 LQKENI. The CDR3 has 13 amino acids. The V gene lost 1 base and the J gene lost 8 bases, with 11 bases spanning the gap. CDR3 DNA: TGTGCCAGCTCACCACGGGCACAGGTAGAAGCTTTCTTT. Translation gives CASSPRAQVEAFF.

This chain joins TRBV5-1 and TRBJ1-2, with unresolved D. The germline gives CDR1 SGHRS, CDR2 YFSETQ. The CDR3 covers 13 residues. Trimming stripped 7 bases from V and 1 base from J, with 11 bases between. The CDR3 loop is CASSPEGNYGYTF. The CDR3 DNA sequence: TGCGCCAGCTCCCCGGAGGGTAACTATGGCTACACCTTC.

The chain joins TRBV9 to TRBJ1-4; 12 bases are shared with TRBD1. This CDR3 spans 18 amino acids. V was pared by 4 bases and J by 7 bases, with 14 bases of the junction left unmatched. The germline V gene encodes CDR1 SGDLS and CDR2 YYNGEE. CDR3 nucleotides: TGTGCCAGCAGCCCCCGAGGGACAGGGGGCGGAAGGGGTGAAAAACTGTTTTTT. Translating it yields CASSPRGTGGGRGEKLFF.

The chain employs TRBV10-1 and TRBJ2-3, with D tentatively TRBD2 (5 bases). V lost 9 bases to trimming and J lost 7 bases, with 20 bases between them. The length of the CDR3 is 14 residues. Germline CDR1 is WNHNN and CDR2 is SYGVQD (reference sequence). CDR3 DNA: TGCGCCAGTATGGGTCTAGCCGAGGTTAATACGCAGTATTTT. Its protein product is CASMGLAEVNTQYF.

The chain has TRBV7-9 and TRBJ1-1, with D perhaps TRBD1 (6 bases). The CDR3 length is 16 residues. With 5 bases removed from V and 3 bases from J, the gap between germline ends came to 19 bases. Germline V CDR1 and CDR2: SEHNR, FQNEAQ (reference sequence). The CDR3 spells CASSTKTRGADTEAFF. The CDR3 coding sequence is TGTGCCAGCAGCACTAAAACCAGGGGCGCGGACACTGAAGCTTTCTTT.

The genes are TRBV7-2 and TRBJ2-5, with D hard to call. CDR1 is SGHTA and CDR2 is FQGNSA in the germline V gene. Trimming stripped 1 base from V and 3 bases from J, with 15 bases between. This CDR3 comprises 16 residues. Here the CDR3 DNA reads TGTGCCAGCAGCTTAGTCCTTTACGAGGCCAAAGAGACCCAGTACTTC. This encodes CASSLVLYEAKETQYF.

The chain joins TRBV3-1 (or the pseudogene TRBV3-2) to TRBJ1-5; no firm D call. The V gene's germline CDR1 is LGHDT and CDR2 YNNKEL (reference sequence). With 1 base removed from V and 5 bases from J, the gap between germline ends came to 12 bases. CDR3 length: 15 residues. DNA for the CDR3: TGTGCCAGCAGCCAAGGCTGGCAGAGGGATCAGCCCCAGCATTTT. It encodes CASSQGWQRDQPQHF.

The CDR3 DNA sequence: TGTGCCAGCAGCCCCGGGACACCTAAGGATGGCTACACCTTC. This codes for CASSPGTPKDGYTF. The genes are TRBV7-8 and TRBJ1-2; maybe TRBD1 (6 bases). There are 14 residues in the CDR3. Germline V gives CDR1 SGHVS, CDR2 FQNEAQ. Between the trimmed V and J ends, which lost 5 bases and 6 bases, there was a span of 16 bases. The whole variable domain, remainder taken from reference TRBV7-8 and TRBJ1-2, is GAGVSQSPRYKVAKRGQDVALRCDPISGHVSLFWYQQALGQGPEFLTYFQNEAQLDKSGLPSDRFFAERPEGSVSTLKIQRTQQEDSAVYLCASSPGTPKDGYTFGSGTRLTVV.

This clone turned up a few times. The rearrangement uses TRBV30 and TRBJ2-3; D is perhaps TRBD2 (8 bases). The CDR3 contains 15 residues. The germline gives CDR1 GTSNPN, CDR2 SVGIG (reference sequence). Between the trimmed V and J ends, which lost 3 bases and 3 bases, there was a span of 16 bases. The CDR3 loop reads CAWSRGSGSTDTQYF. The CDR3 bases are TGTGCCTGGAGCAGGGGGAGCGGGAGTACAGATACGCAGTATTTT.

The chain uses TRBV7-6 and TRBJ2-6, with 9 bases lining up with TRBD1. With V trimmed by 6 bases and J by 1 base, 16 bases remained unmatched. Germline CDR1 reads SGHVS; CDR2 reads FNYEAQ. This CDR3 has 20 residues. CDR3 sequence reads: CASSSKQTGGVESGANVLTF. The CDR3 DNA follows: TGTGCCAGCAGTTCTAAGCAGACAGGGGGTGTCGAGTCTGGGGCCAACGTCCTGACTTTC.

The V call is TRBV19, the J call TRBJ1-2, with a weak D call TRBD1 (5 bases). This CDR3 region has 18 residues. Per germline, CDR1 LNHDA and CDR2 SQIVND (reference sequence). Trimming pared 4 bases from V and 3 bases from J, leaving 24 bases between. The CDR3: CASSRTYKAGSGDYGYTF. In DNA, the CDR3 is TGTGCCAGTAGTAGAACATACAAGGCAGGGTCGGGTGACTATGGCTACACCTTC.